This TCR beta chain was profiled in a study of shared clonotypes between healthy human individuals. On this clone itself: As yet, its antigen is unknown.

After removal of 5 bases from V and 1 base from J, the junction contained 4 bases not matched to a gene. The CDR3 is 15 residues long. Germline-derived CDR1 and CDR2 are SGHTA and FQGNSA. The authors ran the assay at deep level. Over several immunoSEQ plates, each subset's genomic DNA was distributed in even portions. Clones were read by immunoSEQ multiplex PCR, and TCRdb kept only the in-frame ones, dropping some. The sample includes about 2.4 million clones, 80% to 95% of them seen just once. General study points: Roughly 5% of naive CD4 clonotypes were common to several donors.

Adults of Caucasian background living in Nashville, Tennessee made up all donors. The V call is TRBV7-2, the J call TRBJ1-5, with 8 positions matching TRBD1. Sample: naive CD4+ T cells from PBMCs. This sample's subset: CD45RA+ positively selected. The clonotype originates from a man aged 18 to 30 in good health. Some clones in this sample may be carry-over from other donors' samples. The CDR3 DNA reads TGTGCCAGCAGCAGACAGGGGATGAGCAATCAGCCCCAGCATTTT. It translates to CASSRQGMSNQPQHF.